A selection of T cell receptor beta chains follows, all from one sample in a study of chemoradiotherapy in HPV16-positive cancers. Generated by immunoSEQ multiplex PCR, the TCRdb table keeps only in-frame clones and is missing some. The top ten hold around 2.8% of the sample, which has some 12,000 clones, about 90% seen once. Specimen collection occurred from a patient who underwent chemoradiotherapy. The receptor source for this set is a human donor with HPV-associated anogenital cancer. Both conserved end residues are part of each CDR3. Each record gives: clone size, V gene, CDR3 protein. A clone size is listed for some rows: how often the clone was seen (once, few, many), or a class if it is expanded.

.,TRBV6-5,CASSYGPPPNEQYF
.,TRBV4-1,CASSQVAGGAYEQYF
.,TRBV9,CASAKQVAFTDTQYF
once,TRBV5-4,CASSVGGVTSTDTQYF
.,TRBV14,CASSHRRGGLKETQYF
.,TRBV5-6,CASSSGPVNTEAFF
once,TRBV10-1,CASSATGQGWGNTEAFF
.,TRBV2,CASSDGDNEKLFF
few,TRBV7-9,CASSLGYGSINEQFF
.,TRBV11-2,CASSPAVRNTETQYF
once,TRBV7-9,CASSLPLKGDGLLETQYF
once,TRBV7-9,CASSQSGTTYEQYF
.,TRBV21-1,CASSFGPGIKYEQYF
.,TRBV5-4,CASSPGGVGHLGYTF
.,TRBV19,CASSPDSYGYTF
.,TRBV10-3,CATLGGPGGNNEQFF
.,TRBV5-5,CASSLVGIGEAGANVLTF
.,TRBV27,CASSLLSGSGYTF
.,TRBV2,CASRASGSFGELFF
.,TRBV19,CASSIESSSTDTQYF
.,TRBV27,CASSSAEFYEQYF
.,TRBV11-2,CASSWRTGDTYEQYF
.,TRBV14,CASSQEQGIAGANVLTF